The sequence of this TCR beta chain was determined in a study of blood T cell repertoires in COVID-19. This clone was seen just once. CDR1 and CDR2 (germline): SGHRS, YFSETQ. Trimming pared 0 bases from V and 5 bases from J, leaving 13 bases between. This CDR3 spans 15 amino acids. Measured with immunoSEQ multiplex PCR; TCRdb has only the in-frame clones, and not every one. This sample has over 90,000 clones, with approximately 88% found just once. This receptor was taken from a woman aged 60-70 years with acute or convalescent COVID-19. V is TRBV5-1 and J is TRBJ2-3, with a tentative D call TRBD2 (5 bases). The sequenced material came from peripheral blood. DNA for the CDR3: TGCGCCAGCAGCTTGGTTGGCTCCGCGGGAGATACGCAGTATTTT. As protein: CASSLVGSAGDTQYF.